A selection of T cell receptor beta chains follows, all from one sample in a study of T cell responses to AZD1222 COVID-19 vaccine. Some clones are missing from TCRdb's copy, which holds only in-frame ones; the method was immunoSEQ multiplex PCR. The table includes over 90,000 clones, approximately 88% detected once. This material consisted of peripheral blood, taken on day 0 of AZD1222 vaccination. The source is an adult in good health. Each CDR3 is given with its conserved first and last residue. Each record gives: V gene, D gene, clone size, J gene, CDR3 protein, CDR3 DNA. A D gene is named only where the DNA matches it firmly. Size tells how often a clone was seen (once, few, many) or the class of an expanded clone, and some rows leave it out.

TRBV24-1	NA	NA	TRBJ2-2	CATSDLRRGNTGELFF	TGTGCCACCAGTGATTTGCGGAGGGGGAACACCGGGGAGCTGTTTTTT
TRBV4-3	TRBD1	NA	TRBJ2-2	CASSQDAGTGVTGELFF	TGCGCCAGCAGCCAAGACGCGGGGACAGGGGTCACCGGGGAGCTGTTTTTT
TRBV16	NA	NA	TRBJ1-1	CASSLPILNTEAFF	TGTGCCAGCAGCCTACCTATCTTGAACACTGAAGCTTTCTTT
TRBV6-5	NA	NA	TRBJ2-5	CAASRDPQETQYF	TGTGCTGCCTCCAGGGACCCTCAAGAGACCCAGTACTTC
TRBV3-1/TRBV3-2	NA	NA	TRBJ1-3	CASSQVKGQSSGNTIYF	TGTGCCAGCAGCCAAGTTAAAGGGCAGAGCTCTGGAAACACCATATATTTT
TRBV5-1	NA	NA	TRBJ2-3	CASSFVRGDEFGAQYF	TGCGCCAGCAGCTTTGTCCGAGGGGACGAGTTCGGTGCGCAGTATTTT
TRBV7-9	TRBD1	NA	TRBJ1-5	CASSPGQGSEPQHF	TGTGCCAGCAGCCCTGGACAGGGCAGTGAGCCCCAGCATTTT
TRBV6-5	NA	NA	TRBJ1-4	CASSYSGSREKLFF	TGTGCCAGCAGTTACTCAGGGTCGCGGGAAAAACTGTTTTTT
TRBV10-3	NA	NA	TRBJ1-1	CAIRSGVGTEAFF	TGTGCCATCAGATCAGGGGTAGGCACTGAAGCTTTCTTT
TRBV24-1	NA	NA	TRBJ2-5	CATSDGQGVETQYF	TGTGCCACCAGTGATGGCCAGGGAGTAGAGACCCAGTACTTC
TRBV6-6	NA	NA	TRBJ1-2	CASSQPHRPHGYTF	TGTGCCAGCAGCCAACCCCACAGGCCGCATGGCTACACCTTC
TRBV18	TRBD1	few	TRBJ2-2	CASSPPDRAGTGELFF	TGTGCCAGCTCACCACCGGACAGGGCGGGCACCGGGGAGCTGTTTTTT
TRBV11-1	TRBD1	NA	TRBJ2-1	CASSLARTGGYNEQFF	TGTGCCAGCAGCTTAGCGAGGACAGGGGGTTATAATGAGCAGTTCTTC
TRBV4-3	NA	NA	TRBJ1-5	CASSQDRGGWQPQHF	TGCGCCAGCAGCCAAGATCGTGGAGGGTGGCAGCCCCAGCATTTT
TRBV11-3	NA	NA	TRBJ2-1	CASSSTDWLGSYNEQFF	TGTGCCAGCAGCTCCACGGACTGGCTGGGGTCCTACAATGAGCAGTTCTTC
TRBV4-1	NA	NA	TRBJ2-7	CASSQEFRAYEQYF	TGCGCCAGCAGCCAAGAGTTCAGGGCCTACGAGCAGTACTTC
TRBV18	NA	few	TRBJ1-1	CASSVGHPNTEAFF	TGTGCCAGCTCTGTGGGACACCCGAACACTGAAGCTTTCTTT
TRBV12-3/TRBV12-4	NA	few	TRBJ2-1	CASSLRVGEQFF	TGTGCCAGCAGTTTAAGGGTCGGTGAGCAGTTCTTC
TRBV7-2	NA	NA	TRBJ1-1	CASSLIGRSTEAFF	TGTGCCAGCAGCTTGATTGGGAGGTCCACTGAAGCTTTCTTT
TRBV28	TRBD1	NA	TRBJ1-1	CASSGGQGTEAFF	TGTGCCAGCAGTGGAGGACAGGGCACTGAAGCTTTCTTT
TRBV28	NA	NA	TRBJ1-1	CASSLTETEAEAFF	TGTGCCAGCAGTTTGACCGAGACGGAGGCTGAAGCTTTCTTT
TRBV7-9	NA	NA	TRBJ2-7	CASSLQRSPYEQYF	TGTGCCAGCAGCTTGCAAAGATCTCCCTACGAGCAGTACTTC
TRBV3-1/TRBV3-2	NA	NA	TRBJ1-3	CASSPYRDLMPGNTIYF	TGTGCCAGCAGCCCCTACCGGGACCTTATGCCTGGAAACACCATATATTTT
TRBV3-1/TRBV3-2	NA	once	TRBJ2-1	CASSQTSHEQFF	TGTGCCAGCAGCCAAACTTCACATGAGCAGTTCTTC
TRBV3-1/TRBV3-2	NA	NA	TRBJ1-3	CASEGFSRNTIYF	TGTGCCAGTGAAGGTTTCTCCCGAAACACCATATATTTT
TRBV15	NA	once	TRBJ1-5	CATSSPSDSPYSNQPQHF	TGTGCCACCAGCTCGCCTTCGGACAGTCCTTATAGCAATCAGCCCCAGCATTTT
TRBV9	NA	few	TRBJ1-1	CASSVGSGNTEAFF	TGTGCCAGCAGCGTAGGTAGTGGGAACACTGAAGCTTTCTTT
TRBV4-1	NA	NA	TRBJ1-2	CASSQVQGYGYTF	TGCGCCAGCAGCCAAGTACAGGGTTATGGCTACACCTTC
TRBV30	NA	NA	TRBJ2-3	CAWSQKLSDTQYF	TGTGCCTGGAGTCAAAAATTGTCAGATACGCAGTATTTT
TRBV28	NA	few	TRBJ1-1	CASSLAGYDTEAFF	TGTGCCAGCAGTTTGGCGGGGTATGACACTGAAGCTTTCTTT
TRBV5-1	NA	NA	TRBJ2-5	CASGPRQVQETQYF	TGCGCCAGCGGTCCTAGACAGGTGCAAGAGACCCAGTACTTC
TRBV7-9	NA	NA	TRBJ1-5	CASSSDGTWNQPQHF	TGTGCCAGCAGCTCGGACGGGACCTGGAATCAGCCCCAGCATTTT
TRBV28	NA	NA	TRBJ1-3	CASTGAGAVSGNTIYF	TGTGCCAGCACCGGGGCAGGGGCGGTATCTGGAAACACCATATATTTT
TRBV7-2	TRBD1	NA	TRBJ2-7	CASSFGTGASYEQYF	TGTGCCAGCAGCTTCGGGACAGGGGCCTCCTACGAGCAGTACTTC
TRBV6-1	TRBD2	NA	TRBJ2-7	CASSGAGTSGEYEQYF	TGTGCCAGCAGTGGTGCCGGGACTAGCGGGGAGTACGAGCAGTACTTC
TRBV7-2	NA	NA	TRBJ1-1	CASSPQTNTEAFF	TGTGCCAGCAGCCCTCAGACGAACACTGAAGCTTTCTTT
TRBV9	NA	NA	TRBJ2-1	CASNSVLTYNEQFF	TGTGCCAGCAATAGCGTTCTTACCTACAATGAGCAGTTCTTC
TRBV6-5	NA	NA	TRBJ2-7	CASRPDLEAYEQYF	TGTGCCAGCAGACCCGACCTGGAAGCCTACGAGCAGTACTTC
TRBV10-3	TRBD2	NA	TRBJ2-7	CAISEGTSGSYEQYF	TGTGCCATCAGTGAAGGGACTAGCGGTTCTTACGAGCAGTACTTC
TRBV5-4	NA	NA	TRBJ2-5	CASSLEEYQETQYF	TGTGCCAGCAGCTTGGAGGAGTATCAAGAGACCCAGTACTTC
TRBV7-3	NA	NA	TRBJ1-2	CASSLPGAYGYTF	TGTGCCAGCAGCCTCCCAGGGGCCTATGGCTACACCTTC
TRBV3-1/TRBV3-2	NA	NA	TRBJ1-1	CASSPDRNIAEAFF	TGTGCCAGCAGCCCGGACAGAAATATCGCTGAAGCTTTCTTT
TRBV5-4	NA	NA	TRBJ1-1	CASSWDTEAFF	TGTGCCAGCAGCTGGGACACTGAAGCTTTCTTT
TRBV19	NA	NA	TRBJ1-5	CASSIGWRGSRSNQPQHF	TGTGCCAGTAGTATAGGGTGGCGGGGGTCAAGGAGCAATCAGCCCCAGCATTTT
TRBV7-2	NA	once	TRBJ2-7	CASSPGVAFSYEQYF	TGTGCCAGCAGCCCGGGAGTAGCGTTTAGCTACGAGCAGTACTTC
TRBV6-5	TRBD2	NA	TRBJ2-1	CASSRTSGNYNEQFF	TGTGCCAGCAGCAGGACTAGCGGGAATTACAATGAGCAGTTCTTC
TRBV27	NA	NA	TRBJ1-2	CASSSLTGSVVYGYTF	TGTGCCAGCAGTTCCCTCACAGGGTCCGTGGTCTATGGCTACACCTTC
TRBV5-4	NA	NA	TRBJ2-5	CASSSGGSLGVETQYF	TGTGCCAGCAGCTCCGGAGGCAGCCTGGGGGTAGAGACCCAGTACTTC
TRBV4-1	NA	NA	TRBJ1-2	CASSQGSGQSYGYTF	TGCGCCAGCAGCCAAGGGTCCGGGCAGTCCTATGGCTACACCTTC
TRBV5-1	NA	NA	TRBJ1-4	CASSLQGRDEKLFF	TGCGCCAGCAGCTTACAGGGACGGGATGAAAAACTGTTTTTT
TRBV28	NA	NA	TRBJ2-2	CASSLRVNTGELFF	TGTGCCAGCAGTTTGAGGGTGAACACCGGGGAGCTGTTTTTT
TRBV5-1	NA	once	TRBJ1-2	CASSSFGTGGYTF	TGCGCCAGCAGCTCGTTCGGGACTGGGGGCTACACCTTC
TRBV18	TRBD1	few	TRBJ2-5	CASSQGQGRETQYF	TGTGCCAGCTCACAAGGACAGGGGCGAGAGACCCAGTACTTC
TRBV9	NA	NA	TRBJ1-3	CAVGTNTIYF	TGTGCCGTGGGGACTAACACCATATATTTT
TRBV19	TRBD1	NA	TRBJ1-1	CASTKTGAMNTEAFF	TGTGCCAGTACCAAGACAGGGGCCATGAACACTGAAGCTTTCTTT